These T cell receptor beta chains were read from a single sample in a study of cytomegalovirus exposure and HLA in healthy donors. The assay was immunoSEQ multiplex PCR, and TCRdb's table has in-frame clones only and misses some. The sample consists of tens of thousands of clones, 95% of them appearing once. Specimen: PBMCs. These receptors were obtained from a man aged 18 to 29 in good health and CMV-seronegative. Both conserved end residues are part of each CDR3. The order of the fields is V gene, clone size, D gene, J gene, CDR3 DNA, CDR3 protein. The D gene is left open where the match is weak. Expanded clones get a size class; other rows say once, few or many, or leave the size out.

V gene: TRBV28; clone size: few; D gene: NA; J gene: TRBJ1-1; CDR3 DNA: TGTGCCAGCAGTCTACTAAGCACTGAAGCTTTCTTT; CDR3 protein: CASSLLSTEAFF
V gene: TRBV7-8; clone size: NA; D gene: TRBD2; J gene: TRBJ2-5; CDR3 DNA: TGTGCCAGCAGCCTCAACGTGGGAGGGGAGACCCAGTACTTC; CDR3 protein: CASSLNVGGETQYF
V gene: TRBV5-1; clone size: NA; D gene: NA; J gene: TRBJ1-2; CDR3 DNA: TGCGCCAGCAGCTTGATCGGAGGGCAAGGCTACACCTTC; CDR3 protein: CASSLIGGQGYTF
V gene: TRBV18; clone size: NA; D gene: NA; J gene: TRBJ2-3; CDR3 DNA: TGTGCCAGCTCACCAGGAGCAGAAAGCACAGATACGCAGTATTTT; CDR3 protein: CASSPGAESTDTQYF
V gene: TRBV15; clone size: NA; D gene: TRBD1; J gene: TRBJ2-2; CDR3 DNA: TGTGCCACCAGCAGAGATTTAATAGGACAGGGAAGGGGAACCGGGGAGCTGTTTTTT; CDR3 protein: CATSRDLIGQGRGTGELFF
V gene: TRBV15; clone size: NA; D gene: NA; J gene: TRBJ2-1; CDR3 DNA: TGTGCCACCAGATTCTTAGCGGAATACAATGAGCAGTTCTTC; CDR3 protein: CATRFLAEYNEQFF
V gene: TRBV19; clone size: NA; D gene: TRBD1; J gene: TRBJ1-2; CDR3 DNA: TGTGCCAGTAGCCGACTTACAGGGGGTTATGGCTACACCTTC; CDR3 protein: CASSRLTGGYGYTF
V gene: TRBV10-3; clone size: NA; D gene: TRBD1; J gene: TRBJ1-6; CDR3 DNA: TGTGCCATCAGTGAGTCGAGACAGGGAGGATCACCCCTCCACTTT; CDR3 protein: CAISESRQGGSPLHF
V gene: TRBV7-3; clone size: NA; D gene: TRBD1; J gene: TRBJ2-5; CDR3 DNA: TGTGCCAGCAGCCAGACAGGGGTGGAGACCCAGTACTTC; CDR3 protein: CASSQTGVETQYF
V gene: TRBV4-1; clone size: NA; D gene: NA; J gene: TRBJ1-1; CDR3 DNA: TGCGCCAGCAGCCAACCTGTCGGACGGGGAGCTTTCTTT; CDR3 protein: CASSQPVGRGAFF
V gene: TRBV9; clone size: NA; D gene: NA; J gene: TRBJ2-2; CDR3 DNA: TGTGCCAGCAGCGGGGGACTGAACACCGGGGAGCTGTTTTTT; CDR3 protein: CASSGGLNTGELFF
V gene: TRBV19; clone size: NA; D gene: NA; J gene: TRBJ2-3; CDR3 DNA: TGTGCCAGTAGTATAGATAGCCGAGGCACAGGGTACACAGATACGCAGTATTTT; CDR3 protein: CASSIDSRGTGYTDTQYF
V gene: TRBV7-6; clone size: NA; D gene: NA; J gene: TRBJ2-1; CDR3 DNA: TGTGCCAGCAGCTTTGTGGGCCTCAACAATGAGCAGTTCTTC; CDR3 protein: CASSFVGLNNEQFF
V gene: TRBV6-1; clone size: NA; D gene: TRBD2; J gene: TRBJ2-2; CDR3 DNA: TGTGCCAGCAGTGGGCCTAGCGGGGGCTGGAACACCGGGGAGCTGTTTTTT; CDR3 protein: CASSGPSGGWNTGELFF
V gene: TRBV15; clone size: NA; D gene: TRBD2; J gene: TRBJ2-5; CDR3 DNA: TGTGCCACCAGCGCGGGACTATCCCAAGAGACCCAGTACTTC; CDR3 protein: CATSAGLSQETQYF
V gene: TRBV6-5; clone size: NA; D gene: TRBD1; J gene: TRBJ2-2; CDR3 DNA: TGTGCCAGCAGTTACTCGACAGGGATCGGCGCCGGGGAGCTGTTTTTT; CDR3 protein: CASSYSTGIGAGELFF
V gene: TRBV7-6; clone size: NA; D gene: NA; J gene: TRBJ2-3; CDR3 DNA: TGTGCCAGCAGCTATTCTCCAGGGGCTGATACGCAGTATTTT; CDR3 protein: CASSYSPGADTQYF
V gene: TRBV5-6; clone size: once; D gene: NA; J gene: TRBJ1-6; CDR3 DNA: TGTGCCAGCAGCTATAACAGTGACAATTCACCCCTCCACTTT; CDR3 protein: CASSYNSDNSPLHF
V gene: TRBV14; clone size: NA; D gene: TRBD2; J gene: TRBJ2-1; CDR3 DNA: TGTGCCAGCAGCCAAGACCCTTTGGCGGGGGGTGTCTACAATGAGCAGTTCTTC; CDR3 protein: CASSQDPLAGGVYNEQFF
V gene: TRBV10-2; clone size: NA; D gene: TRBD1; J gene: TRBJ1-2; CDR3 DNA: TGCGCCAGCAGTGAGGTGACAGGGACCTTCTATGGCTACACCTTC; CDR3 protein: CASSEVTGTFYGYTF
V gene: TRBV9; clone size: NA; D gene: TRBD1; J gene: TRBJ1-2; CDR3 DNA: TGTGCCAGCAGCCCACAACAGGGGGCGTTAGGCTACACCTTC; CDR3 protein: CASSPQQGALGYTF
V gene: TRBV5-1; clone size: NA; D gene: TRBD1; J gene: TRBJ2-7; CDR3 DNA: TGCGCCAGCACCCCGGGACAGGGGACGGACGAGCAGTACTTC; CDR3 protein: CASTPGQGTDEQYF
V gene: TRBV15; clone size: NA; D gene: TRBD1; J gene: TRBJ2-1; CDR3 DNA: TGTGCCACCGGGCCCGGAGAGGGGGCGTACAATGAGCAGTTCTTC; CDR3 protein: CATGPGEGAYNEQFF
V gene: TRBV9; clone size: NA; D gene: TRBD2; J gene: TRBJ2-1; CDR3 DNA: TGTGCCAGCAGCACTCGATTACTAGCGGGGGGTTCCTACAATGAGCAGTTCTTC; CDR3 protein: CASSTRLLAGGSYNEQFF
V gene: TRBV5-1; clone size: NA; D gene: TRBD1; J gene: TRBJ2-7; CDR3 DNA: TGCGCCAGCGCCTCGACAGGGGGTGGCTACGAGCAGTACTTC; CDR3 protein: CASASTGGGYEQYF
V gene: TRBV5-4; clone size: NA; D gene: TRBD1; J gene: TRBJ1-2; CDR3 DNA: TGTGCCAGCAGTTTGGACAGGGCGAACTATGGCTACACCTTC; CDR3 protein: CASSLDRANYGYTF
V gene: TRBV28; clone size: NA; D gene: NA; J gene: TRBJ1-4; CDR3 DNA: TGTGCCAGCAGGCAGATTAATGAAAAACTGTTTTTT; CDR3 protein: CASRQINEKLFF
V gene: TRBV30; clone size: NA; D gene: NA; J gene: TRBJ1-4; CDR3 DNA: TGTGCCTGGAGTGTAGAAGGCCAGCGGGTAACTAATGAAAAACTGTTTTTT; CDR3 protein: CAWSVEGQRVTNEKLFF
V gene: TRBV6-4; clone size: NA; D gene: TRBD1; J gene: TRBJ2-4; CDR3 DNA: TGTGCCAGCAGTGATACAGGGGGAGGAGGTGCCAAAAACATTCAGTACTTC; CDR3 protein: CASSDTGGGGAKNIQYF
V gene: TRBV30; clone size: NA; D gene: TRBD1; J gene: TRBJ1-2; CDR3 DNA: TGTGCCTGGAGTGTGCCGGGACAGGGTTATGGCTACACCTTC; CDR3 protein: CAWSVPGQGYGYTF
V gene: TRBV4-3; clone size: NA; D gene: NA; J gene: TRBJ1-2; CDR3 DNA: TGCGCCAGCAGCCAAGATTTTATCGGGGGGCTCGATCGTGGCTACACCTTC; CDR3 protein: CASSQDFIGGLDRGYTF
V gene: TRBV29-1; clone size: once; D gene: TRBD1; J gene: TRBJ1-4; CDR3 DNA: TGCAGCGTTGAAGAGGTATCAGGGGGGAATGAAAAACTGTTTTTT; CDR3 protein: CSVEEVSGGNEKLFF
V gene: TRBV10-2; clone size: NA; D gene: NA; J gene: TRBJ2-2; CDR3 DNA: TGCGCCAGCAGTGGACATTCAGGGGAGCTGTTTTTT; CDR3 protein: CASSGHSGELFF
V gene: TRBV30; clone size: NA; D gene: TRBD2; J gene: TRBJ2-3; CDR3 DNA: TGTGCGAGGACTAGCGGGGGCCACACAGATACGCAGTATTTT; CDR3 protein: CARTSGGHTDTQYF
V gene: TRBV5-6; clone size: NA; D gene: TRBD1; J gene: TRBJ2-1; CDR3 DNA: TGTGCCAGCAGCACCACGGACAGGGGAAATGAGCAGTTCTTC; CDR3 protein: CASSTTDRGNEQFF
V gene: TRBV28; clone size: NA; D gene: NA; J gene: TRBJ2-3; CDR3 DNA: TGTGCCAGCAGAAGACAGGTCCCCACAGATACGCAGTATTTT; CDR3 protein: CASRRQVPTDTQYF
V gene: TRBV5-1; clone size: NA; D gene: NA; J gene: TRBJ2-2; CDR3 DNA: TGCGCCAGCAGCGAGGCCGGGAGCAACACCGGGGAGCTGTTTTTT; CDR3 protein: CASSEAGSNTGELFF
V gene: TRBV25-1; clone size: NA; D gene: NA; J gene: TRBJ1-1; CDR3 DNA: TGTGCCAGCAGTGAATGGAGAACGAACACTGAAGCTTTCTTT; CDR3 protein: CASSEWRTNTEAFF
V gene: TRBV27; clone size: NA; D gene: NA; J gene: TRBJ2-7; CDR3 DNA: TGTGCCAGCAGTGATCGGGGGGCTGGAAACGAGCAGTACTTC; CDR3 protein: CASSDRGAGNEQYF
V gene: TRBV9; clone size: NA; D gene: TRBD2; J gene: TRBJ2-5; CDR3 DNA: TGTGCCAGCAGCTCAGGACTAGCGGGACAAGAGACCCAGTACTTC; CDR3 protein: CASSSGLAGQETQYF
V gene: TRBV19; clone size: once; D gene: NA; J gene: TRBJ2-7; CDR3 DNA: TGTGCCAGTAGTATCCGGGTCGGAGACTACGAGCAGTACTTC; CDR3 protein: CASSIRVGDYEQYF
V gene: TRBV19; clone size: NA; D gene: TRBD1; J gene: TRBJ1-1; CDR3 DNA: TGTGCCAGTAGCCTGGGACAGCATAACACTGAAGCTTTCTTT; CDR3 protein: CASSLGQHNTEAFF
V gene: TRBV30; clone size: NA; D gene: NA; J gene: TRBJ2-6; CDR3 DNA: TGTGCCTGGAACTACCGGGGAAAGGCTGGGGCCAACGTCCTGACTTTC; CDR3 protein: CAWNYRGKAGANVLTF
V gene: TRBV28; clone size: NA; D gene: TRBD1; J gene: TRBJ1-2; CDR3 DNA: TGTGCCAGCAGGAAAGGGGGCGCCTATGGCTACACCTTC; CDR3 protein: CASRKGGAYGYTF
V gene: TRBV5-1; clone size: NA; D gene: TRBD2; J gene: TRBJ2-2; CDR3 DNA: TGCGCCAGCAGCGTAACTAGCGGGGGGGACACCGGGGAGCTGTTTTTT; CDR3 protein: CASSVTSGGDTGELFF
V gene: TRBV19; clone size: NA; D gene: NA; J gene: TRBJ1-4; CDR3 DNA: TGTGCCAGTAGCCTCACCCTAGGGCTTGCCCGGACAAATGTGTTTTTT; CDR3 protein: CASSLTLGLARTNVFF
V gene: TRBV5-8; clone size: NA; D gene: NA; J gene: TRBJ2-2; CDR3 DNA: TGTGCCAGCAGCCTCCTTATTATCACCGGGGAGCTGTTTTTT; CDR3 protein: CASSLLIITGELFF
V gene: TRBV6-1; clone size: NA; D gene: TRBD1; J gene: TRBJ1-1; CDR3 DNA: TGTGCCAGTGAGACTACAGGGGTTGAAGCTTTCTTT; CDR3 protein: CASETTGVEAFF
V gene: TRBV4-3; clone size: NA; D gene: NA; J gene: TRBJ2-5; CDR3 DNA: TGCGCCAGCAGCCAAGATTTAGGCGGGGCCCCCAGGTACTTC; CDR3 protein: CASSQDLGGAPRYF
V gene: TRBV27; clone size: once; D gene: TRBD1; J gene: TRBJ1-2; CDR3 DNA: TGTGCCAGCAGCCCCGGGACAGGGAGGTCGGGTGGCTACACCTTC; CDR3 protein: CASSPGTGRSGGYTF
V gene: TRBV19; clone size: NA; D gene: NA; J gene: TRBJ1-2; CDR3 DNA: TGTGCCAGTGAGCGGGGGTGGCCTGGCGGCTACACCTTC; CDR3 protein: CASERGWPGGYTF
V gene: TRBV18; clone size: NA; D gene: TRBD1; J gene: TRBJ2-7; CDR3 DNA: TGTGCCAGCTCACCAACCGGGACAGGGATCTACGAGCAGTACTTC; CDR3 protein: CASSPTGTGIYEQYF
V gene: TRBV11-2; clone size: NA; D gene: NA; J gene: TRBJ2-3; CDR3 DNA: TGTGCCAGCAGCCTGTTCCGGACAGATACGCAGTATTTT; CDR3 protein: CASSLFRTDTQYF
V gene: TRBV7-6; clone size: NA; D gene: NA; J gene: TRBJ1-1; CDR3 DNA: TGTGCCAGCAGCTTAGCGCTGGGGGAGGGAGCTTTCTTT; CDR3 protein: CASSLALGEGAFF
V gene: TRBV2; clone size: NA; D gene: TRBD1; J gene: TRBJ1-3; CDR3 DNA: TGTGCCAGCACCTCCCGGACAGGGGGCGCGAACACCATATATTTT; CDR3 protein: CASTSRTGGANTIYF
V gene: TRBV7-2; clone size: once; D gene: TRBD1; J gene: TRBJ1-1; CDR3 DNA: TGTGCCAGCAGCCCAGGGGGGCCCCGCGTGGGAGCTTTCTTT; CDR3 protein: CASSPGGPRVGAFF
V gene: TRBV19; clone size: NA; D gene: TRBD1; J gene: TRBJ1-1; CDR3 DNA: TGTGCCAGTACTAGGACAGGGGGCCAAACTGAAGCTTTCTTT; CDR3 protein: CASTRTGGQTEAFF
V gene: TRBV5-4; clone size: NA; D gene: TRBD1; J gene: TRBJ1-2; CDR3 DNA: TGTGCCAGCAGCTCCCGACAGGGCAAGGATATTGGCTACACCTTC; CDR3 protein: CASSSRQGKDIGYTF
V gene: TRBV5-6; clone size: NA; D gene: TRBD1; J gene: TRBJ1-1; CDR3 DNA: TGTGCCAGCAGCTGGGCGAGAGGGACAGGGGGTCAGGCGAACACTGAAGCTTTCTTT; CDR3 protein: CASSWARGTGGQANTEAFF